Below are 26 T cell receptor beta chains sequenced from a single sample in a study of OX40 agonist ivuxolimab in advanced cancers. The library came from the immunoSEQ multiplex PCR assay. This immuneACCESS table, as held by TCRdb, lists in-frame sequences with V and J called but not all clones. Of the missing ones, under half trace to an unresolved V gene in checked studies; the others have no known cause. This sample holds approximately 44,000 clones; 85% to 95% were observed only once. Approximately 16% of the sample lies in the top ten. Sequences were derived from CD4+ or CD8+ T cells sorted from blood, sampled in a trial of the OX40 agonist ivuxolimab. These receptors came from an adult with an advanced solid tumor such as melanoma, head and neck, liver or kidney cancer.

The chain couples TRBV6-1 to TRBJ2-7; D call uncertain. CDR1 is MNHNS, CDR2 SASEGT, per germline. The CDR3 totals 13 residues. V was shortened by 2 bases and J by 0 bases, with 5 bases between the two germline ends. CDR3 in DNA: TGTGCCAGCAGTGAAAACATCTCCTACGAGCAGTACTTC. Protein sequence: CASSENISYEQYF.

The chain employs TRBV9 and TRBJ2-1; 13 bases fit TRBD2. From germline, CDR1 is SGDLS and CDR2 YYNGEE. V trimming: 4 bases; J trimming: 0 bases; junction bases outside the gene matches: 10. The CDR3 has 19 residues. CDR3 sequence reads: CASSPRLAGGPSSYNEQFF. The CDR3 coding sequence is TGTGCCAGCAGCCCCAGACTAGCGGGAGGCCCAAGCTCCTACAATGAGCAGTTCTTC.

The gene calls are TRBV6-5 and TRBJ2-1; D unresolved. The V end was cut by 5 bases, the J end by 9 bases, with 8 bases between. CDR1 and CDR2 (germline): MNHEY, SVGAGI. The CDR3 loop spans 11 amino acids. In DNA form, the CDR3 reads TGTGCCAGCAGTCAGTCGTTTGAGCAGTTCTTC. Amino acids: CASSQSFEQFF.

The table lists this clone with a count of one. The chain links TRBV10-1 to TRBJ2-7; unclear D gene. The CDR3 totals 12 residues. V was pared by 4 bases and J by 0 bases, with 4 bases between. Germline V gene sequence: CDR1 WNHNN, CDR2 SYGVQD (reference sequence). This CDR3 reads CASSVSSYEQYF. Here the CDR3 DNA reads TGCGCCAGCAGTGTAAGCTCCTACGAGCAGTACTTC.

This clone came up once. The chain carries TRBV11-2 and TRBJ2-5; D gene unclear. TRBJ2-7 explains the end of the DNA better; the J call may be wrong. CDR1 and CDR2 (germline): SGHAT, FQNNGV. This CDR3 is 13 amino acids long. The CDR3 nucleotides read TGTGCCAGCAGCTTAGAGCCCCCCTACGAGCAGTACTTC. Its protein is CASSLEPPYEQYF.

CDR3 sequence reads: CASSQDDGFTEAFF. The DNA for the CDR3 is TGCGCCAGCAGCCAAGATGACGGCTTCACTGAAGCTTTCTTT. The rearrangement links TRBV4-3 to TRBJ1-1; no clear D. Germline CDR1 is LGHNA and CDR2 is YSLEER. The germline V and J ends were trimmed by 0 bases and 4 bases, with 9 bases remaining between them. The CDR3 has 14 residues.

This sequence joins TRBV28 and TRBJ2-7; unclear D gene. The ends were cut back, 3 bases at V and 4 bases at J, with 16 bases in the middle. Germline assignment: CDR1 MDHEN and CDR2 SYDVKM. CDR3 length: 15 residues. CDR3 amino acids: CASSFPAEPLYEQYF. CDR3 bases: TGTGCCAGCAGTTTCCCAGCCGAACCGTTATACGAGCAGTACTTC. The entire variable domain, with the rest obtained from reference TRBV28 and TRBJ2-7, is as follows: DVKVTQSSRYLVKRTGEKVFLECVQDMDHENMFWYRQDPGLGLRLIYFSYDVKMKEKGDIPEGYSVSREKKERFSLILESASTNQTSMYLCASSFPAEPLYEQYFGPGTRLTVT.

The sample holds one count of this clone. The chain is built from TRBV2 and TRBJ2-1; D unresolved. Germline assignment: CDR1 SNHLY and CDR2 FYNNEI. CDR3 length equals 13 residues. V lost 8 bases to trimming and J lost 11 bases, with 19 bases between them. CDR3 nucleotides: TGTGCCAGCCGAGACATTCAAGCACCTCAGCAGTTCTTC. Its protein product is CASRDIQAPQQFF.

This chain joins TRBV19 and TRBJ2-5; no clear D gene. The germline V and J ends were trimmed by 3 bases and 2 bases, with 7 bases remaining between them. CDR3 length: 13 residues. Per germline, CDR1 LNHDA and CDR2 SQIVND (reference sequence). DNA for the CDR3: TGTGCCAGTAGTATCGGGCATCAAGAGACCCAGTACTTC. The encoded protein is CASSIGHQETQYF.

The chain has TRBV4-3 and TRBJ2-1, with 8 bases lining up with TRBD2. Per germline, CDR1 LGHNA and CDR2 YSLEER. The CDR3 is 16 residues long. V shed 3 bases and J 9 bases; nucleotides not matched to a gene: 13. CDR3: CASSHPASGRVGEQFF. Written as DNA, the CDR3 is TGCGCCAGCAGCCACCCCGCCAGCGGGAGAGTGGGTGAGCAGTTCTTC.

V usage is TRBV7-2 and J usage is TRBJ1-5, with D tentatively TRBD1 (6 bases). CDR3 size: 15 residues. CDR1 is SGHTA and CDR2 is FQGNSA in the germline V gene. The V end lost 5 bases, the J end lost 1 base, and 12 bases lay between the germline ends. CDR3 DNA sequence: TGTGCCAGCAGCCCACAGGGTTGGAGCAATCAGCCCCAGCATTTT. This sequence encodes CASSPQGWSNQPQHF. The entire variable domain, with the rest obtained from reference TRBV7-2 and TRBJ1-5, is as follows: GAGVSQSPSNKVTEKGKDVELRCDPISGHTALYWYRQSLGQGLEFLIYFQGNSAPDKSGLPSDRFSAERTGGSVSTLTIQRTQQEDSAVYLCASSPQGWSNQPQHFGDGTRLSIL.

The CDR3 region is CASKTGNTEAFF. The CDR3 DNA follows: TGTGCCAGCAAGACAGGGAACACTGAAGCTTTCTTT. This chain uses TRBV19 with TRBJ1-1; D perhaps matches TRBD1 (6 bases). The CDR3 is 12 residues long. Per germline, CDR1 LNHDA and CDR2 SQIVND (reference sequence). V lost 9 bases, J lost 1 base, and 9 bases lay in between.

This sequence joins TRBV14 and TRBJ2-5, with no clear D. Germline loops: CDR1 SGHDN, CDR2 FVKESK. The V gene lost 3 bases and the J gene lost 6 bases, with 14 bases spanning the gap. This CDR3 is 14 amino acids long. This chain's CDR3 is CASSHPSPIKTQYF. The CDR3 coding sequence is TGTGCCAGCAGCCACCCCAGCCCGATTAAGACCCAGTACTTC. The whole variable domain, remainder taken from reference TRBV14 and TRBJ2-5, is EAGVTQFPSHSVIEKGQTVTLRCDPISGHDNLYWYRRVMGKEIKFLLHFVKESKQDESGMPNNRFLAERTGGTYSTLKVQPAELEDSGVYFCASSHPSPIKTQYFGPGTRLLVL.

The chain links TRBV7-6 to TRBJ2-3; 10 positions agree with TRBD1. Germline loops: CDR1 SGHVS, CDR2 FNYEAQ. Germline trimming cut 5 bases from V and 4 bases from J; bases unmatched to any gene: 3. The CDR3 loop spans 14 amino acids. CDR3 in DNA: TGTGCCAGCAGCCGAGACAGGGGGCCAGATACGCAGTATTTT. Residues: CASSRDRGPDTQYF.

This CDR3 reads CSVEGLEKQYF. Written as DNA, the CDR3 is TGCAGCGTTGAAGGTCTAGAAAAGCAGTACTTC. V usage is TRBV29-1 and J usage is TRBJ2-7; D ambiguous. From germline, CDR1 is SQVTM and CDR2 ANQGSEA. The CDR3 spans 11 residues. V dropped 1 base and J dropped 8 bases, with 9 bases sitting between them.

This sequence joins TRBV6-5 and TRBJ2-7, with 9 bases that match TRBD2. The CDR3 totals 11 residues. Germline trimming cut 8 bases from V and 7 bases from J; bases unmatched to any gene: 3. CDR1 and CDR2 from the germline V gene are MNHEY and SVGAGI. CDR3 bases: TGTGCCAGCGGCGCGGGAGGGGAGCAGTACTTC. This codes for CASGAGGEQYF.

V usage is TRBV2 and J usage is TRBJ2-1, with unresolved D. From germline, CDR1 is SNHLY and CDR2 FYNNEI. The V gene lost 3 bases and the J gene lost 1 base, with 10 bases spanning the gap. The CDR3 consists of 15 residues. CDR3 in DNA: TGTGCCAGCAGTGAGGTCCGACTTTCCTACAATGAGCAGTTCTTC. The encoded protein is CASSEVRLSYNEQFF.

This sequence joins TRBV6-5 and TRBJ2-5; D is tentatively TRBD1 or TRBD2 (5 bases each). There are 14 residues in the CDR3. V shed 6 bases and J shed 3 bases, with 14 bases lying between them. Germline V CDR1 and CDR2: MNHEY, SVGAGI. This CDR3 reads CASRMGGGKETQYF. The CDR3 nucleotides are TGTGCCAGCAGGATGGGTGGGGGAAAAGAGACCCAGTACTTC.

The CDR3 reads CASSGGTSDTQYF. In DNA form, the CDR3 reads TGCGCCAGCAGTGGGGGGACTTCAGATACGCAGTATTTT. The V call is TRBV5-1, the J call TRBJ2-3; tentatively, D is TRBD2 (6 bases). There are 13 residues in the CDR3. CDR1 is SGHRS, CDR2 YFSETQ, per germline. The V end was cut by 5 bases, the J end by 4 bases, with 11 bases between.

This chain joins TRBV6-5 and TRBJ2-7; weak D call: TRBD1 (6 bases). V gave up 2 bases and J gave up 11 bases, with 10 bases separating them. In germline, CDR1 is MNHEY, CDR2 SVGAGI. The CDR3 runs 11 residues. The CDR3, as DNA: TGTGCCAGCAGTTACGGGGCAGGGGAGTACTTC. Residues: CASSYGAGEYF.

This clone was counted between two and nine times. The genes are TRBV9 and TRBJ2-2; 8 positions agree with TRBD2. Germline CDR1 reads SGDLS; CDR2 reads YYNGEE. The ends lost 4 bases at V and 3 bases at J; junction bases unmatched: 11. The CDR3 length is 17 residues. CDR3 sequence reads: CASSTPREGTDTGELFF. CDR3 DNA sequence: TGTGCCAGCAGCACTCCTCGGGAGGGAACGGACACCGGGGAGCTGTTTTTT.

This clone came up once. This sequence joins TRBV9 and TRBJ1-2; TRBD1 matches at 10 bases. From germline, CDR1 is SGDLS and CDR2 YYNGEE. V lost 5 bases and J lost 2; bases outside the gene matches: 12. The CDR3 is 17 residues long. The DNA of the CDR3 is TGTGCCAGCAGACCTAACATCCTGACAGGGGGCAACTATGGCTACACCTTC. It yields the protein CASRPNILTGGNYGYTF. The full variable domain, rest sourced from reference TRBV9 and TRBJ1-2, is DSGVTQTPKHLITATGQRVTLRCSPRSGDLSVYWYQQSLDQGLQFLIQYYNGEERAKGNILERFSAQQFPDLHSELNLSSLELGDSALYFCASRPNILTGGNYGYTFGSGTRLTVV.

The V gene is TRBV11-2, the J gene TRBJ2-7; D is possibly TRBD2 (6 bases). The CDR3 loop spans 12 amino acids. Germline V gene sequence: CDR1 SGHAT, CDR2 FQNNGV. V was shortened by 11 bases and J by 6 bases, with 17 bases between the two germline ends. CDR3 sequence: CAVGGMRTEQYF. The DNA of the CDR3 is TGTGCCGTCGGGGGAATGAGGACCGAGCAGTACTTC.

The CDR3: CASSLTPLGLYGYTF. The CDR3, as DNA: TGTGCCAGCAGCTTGACCCCCCTGGGGCTCTATGGCTACACCTTC. The V gene is TRBV11-2, the J gene TRBJ1-2; weak D call: TRBD1 (5 bases). Germline CDR1 and CDR2: SGHAT and FQNNGV. Trimming stripped 3 bases from V and 4 bases from J, with 15 bases between. The CDR3 is made up of 15 amino acids. Based on the CDR3 plus reference TRBV11-2 and TRBJ1-2, the full variable domain is EAGVAQSPRYKIIEKRQSVAFWCNPISGHATLYWYQQILGQGPKLLIQFQNNGVVDDSQLPKDRFSAERLKGVDSTLKIQPAKLEDSAVYLCASSLTPLGLYGYTFGSGTRLTVV.

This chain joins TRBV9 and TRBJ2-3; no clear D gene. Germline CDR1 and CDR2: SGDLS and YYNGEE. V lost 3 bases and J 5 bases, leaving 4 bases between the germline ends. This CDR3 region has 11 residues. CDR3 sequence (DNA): TGTGCCAGCAGCGACGGAGATACGCAGTATTTT. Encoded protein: CASSDGDTQYF.

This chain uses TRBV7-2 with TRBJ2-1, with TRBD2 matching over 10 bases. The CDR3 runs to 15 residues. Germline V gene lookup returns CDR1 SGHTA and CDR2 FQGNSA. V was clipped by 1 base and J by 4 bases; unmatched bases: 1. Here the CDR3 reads CASSLDSGRYNEQFF. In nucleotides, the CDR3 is TGTGCCAGCAGCTTAGATAGCGGGAGGTACAATGAGCAGTTCTTC.